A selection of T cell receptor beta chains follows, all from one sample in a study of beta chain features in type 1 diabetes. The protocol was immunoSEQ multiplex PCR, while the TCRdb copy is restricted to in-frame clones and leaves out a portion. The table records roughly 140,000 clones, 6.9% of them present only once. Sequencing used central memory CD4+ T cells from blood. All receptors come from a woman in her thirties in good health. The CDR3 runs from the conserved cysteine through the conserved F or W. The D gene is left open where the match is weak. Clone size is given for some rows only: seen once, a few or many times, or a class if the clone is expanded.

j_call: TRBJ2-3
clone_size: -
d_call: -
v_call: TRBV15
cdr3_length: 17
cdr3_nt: TGTGCCACCAGCAGGAACATGGGGGGAACCGGGTCAGATACGCAGTATTTT
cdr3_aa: CATSRNMGGTGSDTQYF

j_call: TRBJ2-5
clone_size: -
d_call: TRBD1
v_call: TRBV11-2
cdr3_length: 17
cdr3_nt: TGTGCCAGCAGCACCCACGGGACAGGGAGGGTTCTGGAGACCCAGTACTTC
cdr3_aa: CASSTHGTGRVLETQYF

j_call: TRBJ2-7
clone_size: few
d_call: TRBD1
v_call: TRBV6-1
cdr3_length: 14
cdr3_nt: TGTGCCAGCAGTGAAGCAAGGACAGGAAAGGAACAGTACTTC
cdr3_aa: CASSEARTGKEQYF

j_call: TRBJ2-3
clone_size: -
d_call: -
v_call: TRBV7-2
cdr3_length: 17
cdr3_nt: TGTGCCAGCAGCTTAGCAAGTAGGGGGGGCCGATCAGATACGCAGTATTTT
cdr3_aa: CASSLASRGGRSDTQYF

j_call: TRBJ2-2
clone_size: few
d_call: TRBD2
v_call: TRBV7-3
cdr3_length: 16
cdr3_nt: TGTGCCAGCAGCTTAATGAGCGGGAGGGCCTCCGGGGAGCTGTTTTTT
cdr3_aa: CASSLMSGRASGELFF

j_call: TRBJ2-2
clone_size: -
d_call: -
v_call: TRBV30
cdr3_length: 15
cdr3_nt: TGTGCCTGGACCAACCTTGGGGCCGCAAGCGGGGAGCTGTTTTTT
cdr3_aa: CAWTNLGAASGELFF

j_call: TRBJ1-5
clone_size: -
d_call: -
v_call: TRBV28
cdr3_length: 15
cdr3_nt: TGTGCCAGCAGTCCCGGGGGGGGAGGGAATCAGCCCCAGCATTTT
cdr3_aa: CASSPGGGGNQPQHF

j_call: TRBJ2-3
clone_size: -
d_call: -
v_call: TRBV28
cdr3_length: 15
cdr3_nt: TGTGCCAGCAGCACCCGCCGGTCGAGAGGGCAATCGCAGTATTTT
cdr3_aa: CASSTRRSRGQSQYF

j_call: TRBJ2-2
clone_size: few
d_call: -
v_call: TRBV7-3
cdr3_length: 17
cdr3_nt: TGTGCCAGCAGCCCCAGAGGGGGGGCCGGTAGCACCGGGGAGCTGTTTTTT
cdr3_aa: CASSPRGGAGSTGELFF

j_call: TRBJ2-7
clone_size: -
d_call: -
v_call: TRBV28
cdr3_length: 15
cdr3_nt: TGTGCCAGCAGTTCCTGGAGAGGGAGCTCCTACGAGCAGTACTTC
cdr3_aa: CASSSWRGSSYEQYF

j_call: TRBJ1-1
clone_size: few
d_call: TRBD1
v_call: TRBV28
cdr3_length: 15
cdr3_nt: TGTGCCAGCAGTCCCAGGGGGACAGGGAACACTGAAGCTTTCTTT
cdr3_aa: CASSPRGTGNTEAFF

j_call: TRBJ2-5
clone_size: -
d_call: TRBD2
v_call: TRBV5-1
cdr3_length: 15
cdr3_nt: TGCGCCAGCAGCCCGGGACTAGCGATACAAGAGACCCAGTACTTC
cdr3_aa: CASSPGLAIQETQYF

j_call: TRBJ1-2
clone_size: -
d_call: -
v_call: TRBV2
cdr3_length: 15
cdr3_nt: TGTGCCAGCAGTGATGCGAGGCAATCTAACTATGGCTACACCTTC
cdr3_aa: CASSDARQSNYGYTF

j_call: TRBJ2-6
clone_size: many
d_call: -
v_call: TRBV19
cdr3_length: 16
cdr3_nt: TGTGCCAACCCGACGGAGCGAGGGTCTGGGGCCAACGTCCTGACTTTC
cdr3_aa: CANPTERGSGANVLTF

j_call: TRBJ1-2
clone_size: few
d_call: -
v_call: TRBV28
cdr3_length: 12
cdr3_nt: TGTGCCAGCAGTTTCAGTAACTATGGCTACACCTTC
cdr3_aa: CASSFSNYGYTF

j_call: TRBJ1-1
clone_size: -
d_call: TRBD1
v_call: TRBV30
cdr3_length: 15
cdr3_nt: TGTGCCTGGAGTGGACAGGGGGATATGAACACTGAAGCTTTCTTT
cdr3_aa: CAWSGQGDMNTEAFF

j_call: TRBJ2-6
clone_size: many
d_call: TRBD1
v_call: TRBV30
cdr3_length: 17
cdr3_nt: TGTGCCTGGTCATTCACAGGGGATTCCTCTGGGGCCAACGTCCTGACTTTC
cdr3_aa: CAWSFTGDSSGANVLTF

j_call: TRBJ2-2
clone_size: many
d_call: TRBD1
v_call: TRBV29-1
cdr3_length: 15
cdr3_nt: TGCAGCGTTGTAAGGACAGGTGGAGACACCGGGGAGCTGTTTTTT
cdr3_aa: CSVVRTGGDTGELFF

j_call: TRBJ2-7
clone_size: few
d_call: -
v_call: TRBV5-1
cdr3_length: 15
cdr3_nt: TGCGCCAGCAGCCACGGTGGGACAATCTCCTACGAGCAGTACTTC
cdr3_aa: CASSHGGTISYEQYF

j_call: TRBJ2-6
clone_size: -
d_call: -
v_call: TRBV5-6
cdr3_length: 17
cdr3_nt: TGTGCCAGCAGCTTGGCCGAAATAGACTCTGGGGCCAACGTCCTGACTTTC
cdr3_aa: CASSLAEIDSGANVLTF

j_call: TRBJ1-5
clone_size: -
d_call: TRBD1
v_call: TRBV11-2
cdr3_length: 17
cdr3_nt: TGTGCCAGCAGTTCGACGCTAGGGTTCAGGGGGAATCAGCCCCAGCATTTT
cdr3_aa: CASSSTLGFRGNQPQHF

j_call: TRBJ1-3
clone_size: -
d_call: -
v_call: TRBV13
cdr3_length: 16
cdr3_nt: TGTGCCAGCAGCTTATTGGGTCAGGGGACGGGAAACACCATATATTTT
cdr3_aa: CASSLLGQGTGNTIYF

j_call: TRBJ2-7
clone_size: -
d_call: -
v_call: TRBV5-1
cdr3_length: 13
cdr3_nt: TGCGCCAGCAGCTTGGAAGCGGGTCACGAGCAGTACTTC
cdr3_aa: CASSLEAGHEQYF

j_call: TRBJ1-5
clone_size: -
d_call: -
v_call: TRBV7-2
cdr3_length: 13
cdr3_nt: TGTGCCAGCAGCTTAGACAGGGTAGAACCCCAGCATTTT
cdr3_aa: CASSLDRVEPQHF

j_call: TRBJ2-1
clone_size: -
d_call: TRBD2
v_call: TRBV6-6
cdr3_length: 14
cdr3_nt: TGTGCCAGCACCGGGACTAGCGAACAGAATGAGCAGTTCTTC
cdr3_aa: CASTGTSEQNEQFF

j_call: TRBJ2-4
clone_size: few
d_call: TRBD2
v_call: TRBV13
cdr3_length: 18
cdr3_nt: TGTGCCAGCAGCTTAGCGGCTAGCGGGAAGGGGGCCAAAAACATTCAGTACTTC
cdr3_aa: CASSLAASGKGAKNIQYF

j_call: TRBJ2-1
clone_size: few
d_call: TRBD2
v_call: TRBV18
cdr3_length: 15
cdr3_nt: TGTGCCAGCTCACCAGGACTAGCGGGATTGGATGAGCAGTTCTTC
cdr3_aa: CASSPGLAGLDEQFF

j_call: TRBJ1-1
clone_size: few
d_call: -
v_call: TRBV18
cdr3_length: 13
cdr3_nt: TGTGCCAGCTCACCCATCTTCGACAGTTTAGCTTTCTTT
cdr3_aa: CASSPIFDSLAFF

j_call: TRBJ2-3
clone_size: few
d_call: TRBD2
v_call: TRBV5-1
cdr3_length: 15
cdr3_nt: TGCGCCAGCAGCTTGGGACTAGCGGGAGCAGATACGCAGTATTTT
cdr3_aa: CASSLGLAGADTQYF

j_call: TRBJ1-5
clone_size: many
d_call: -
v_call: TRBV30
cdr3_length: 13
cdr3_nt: TGTGCCTGGAGTCGGGGTAGCAATCAGCCCCAGCATTTT
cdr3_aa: CAWSRGSNQPQHF

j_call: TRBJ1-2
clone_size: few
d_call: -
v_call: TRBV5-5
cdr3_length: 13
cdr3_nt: TGTGCCAGCAGCACCCGACAGCAGTATGGCTACACCTTC
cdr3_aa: CASSTRQQYGYTF

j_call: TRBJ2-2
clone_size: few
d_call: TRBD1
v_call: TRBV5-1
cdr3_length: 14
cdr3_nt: TGCGCCAGCAGTTCGACAGGGGTCACCGGGGAGCTGTTTTTT
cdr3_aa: CASSSTGVTGELFF

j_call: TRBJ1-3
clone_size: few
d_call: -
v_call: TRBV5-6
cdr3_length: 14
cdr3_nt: TGTGCCAGCAGCTTGGCAAGTTCGGGGAACACCATATATTTT
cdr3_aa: CASSLASSGNTIYF

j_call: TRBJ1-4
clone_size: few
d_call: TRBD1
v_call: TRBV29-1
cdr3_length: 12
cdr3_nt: TGCAGCTATAACAGGGGGCCTACGGAACTGTTTTTT
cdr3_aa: CSYNRGPTELFF

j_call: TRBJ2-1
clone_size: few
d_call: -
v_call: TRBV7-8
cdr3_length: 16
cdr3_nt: TGTGCCAGCAGCTTAGCGGCCAGAAGCTCCTACAATGAGCAGTTCTTC
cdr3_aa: CASSLAARSSYNEQFF

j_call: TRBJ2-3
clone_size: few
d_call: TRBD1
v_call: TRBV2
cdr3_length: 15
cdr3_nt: TGTGCCAGCAGCGAACAGGGGGCAGGTACAGATACGCAGTATTTT
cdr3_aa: CASSEQGAGTDTQYF

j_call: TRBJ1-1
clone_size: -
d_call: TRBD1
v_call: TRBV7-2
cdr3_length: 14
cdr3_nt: TGTGCCAGCAGCTCGGGGACAGCGAGCACTGAAGCTTTCTTT
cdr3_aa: CASSSGTASTEAFF

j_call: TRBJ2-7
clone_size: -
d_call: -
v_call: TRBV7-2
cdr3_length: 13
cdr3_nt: TGTGCCAGCAGCACAGCAGGGTGGGACGAGCAGTACTTC
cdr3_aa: CASSTAGWDEQYF

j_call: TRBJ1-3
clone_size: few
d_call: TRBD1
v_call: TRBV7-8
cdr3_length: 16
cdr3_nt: TGTGCCAGCAGCGCGGGACAGGGGGCAGGGGGAAACACCATATATTTT
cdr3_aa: CASSAGQGAGGNTIYF

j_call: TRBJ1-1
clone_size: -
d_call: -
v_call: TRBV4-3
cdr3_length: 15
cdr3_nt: TGCGCCAGCAGCCAGGAGGCCAGGGGAGGGACTGAAGCTTTCTTT
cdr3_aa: CASSQEARGGTEAFF

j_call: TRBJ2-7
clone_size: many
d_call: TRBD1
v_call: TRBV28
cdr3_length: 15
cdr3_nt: TGTGCCAGCAGTCCCTCCGGGACAGGGGGCCACGAGCAGTACTTC
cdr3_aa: CASSPSGTGGHEQYF

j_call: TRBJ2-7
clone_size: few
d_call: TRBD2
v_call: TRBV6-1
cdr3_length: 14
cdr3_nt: TGTGCCAGCAGTCCGCTAGCGGGGCCCTACGAGCAGTACTTC
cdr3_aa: CASSPLAGPYEQYF

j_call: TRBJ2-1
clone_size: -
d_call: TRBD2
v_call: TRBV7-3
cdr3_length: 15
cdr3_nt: TGTGCCAGCAGCCGACTAGCGGTAGCCTACAATGAGCAGTTCTTC
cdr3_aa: CASSRLAVAYNEQFF

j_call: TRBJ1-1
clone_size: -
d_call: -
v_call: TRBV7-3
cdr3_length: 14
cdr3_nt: TGTGCCAGCAGCACAGACAACATGAACACTGAAGCTTTCTTT
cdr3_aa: CASSTDNMNTEAFF

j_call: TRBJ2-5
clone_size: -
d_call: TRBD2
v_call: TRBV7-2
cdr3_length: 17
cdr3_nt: TGTGCCAGCAGCTTAGGGGCCCTAGCGGGAAAGGGAGAGACCCAGTACTTC
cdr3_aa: CASSLGALAGKGETQYF

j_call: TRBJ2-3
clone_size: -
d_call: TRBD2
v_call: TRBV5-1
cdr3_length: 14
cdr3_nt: TGCGCCAGCAGCTTGTCCGCTAGCGGGGGTACGCAGTATTTT
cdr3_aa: CASSLSASGGTQYF

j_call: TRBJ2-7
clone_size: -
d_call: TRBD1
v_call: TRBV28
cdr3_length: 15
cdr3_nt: TGTGCCAGCAGTTTGCCGGGACAGGGTCGATTGAGGCAGTACTTC
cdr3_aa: CASSLPGQGRLRQYF

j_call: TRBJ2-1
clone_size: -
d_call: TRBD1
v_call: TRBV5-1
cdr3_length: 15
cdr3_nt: TGCGCCAGCAGCTCGGGGACAGGTTCCTACAATGAGCAGTTCTTC
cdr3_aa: CASSSGTGSYNEQFF

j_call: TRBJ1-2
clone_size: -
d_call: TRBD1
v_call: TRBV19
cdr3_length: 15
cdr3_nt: TGTGCCAGTAGTATCGCGGGGCGACAGGGAAATGGCTACACCTTC
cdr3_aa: CASSIAGRQGNGYTF

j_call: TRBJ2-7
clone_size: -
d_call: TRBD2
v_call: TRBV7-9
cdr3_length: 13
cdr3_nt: TGTGCCAGCAGCTCAGCGGGAGCAGGCGAGCAGTACTTC
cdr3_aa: CASSSAGAGEQYF

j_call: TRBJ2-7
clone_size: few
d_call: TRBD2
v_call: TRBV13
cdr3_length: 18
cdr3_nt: TGTGCCAGCAGCTTAGAGCCAGCGGGAGGGCCTTTTGTATACGAGCAGTACTTC
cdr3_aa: CASSLEPAGGPFVYEQYF

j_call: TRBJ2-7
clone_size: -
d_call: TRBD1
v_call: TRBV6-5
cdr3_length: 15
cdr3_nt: TGTGCCAGCAGTTCACGTTCAGGGGGCCCCTACGAGCAGTACTTC
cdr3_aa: CASSSRSGGPYEQYF

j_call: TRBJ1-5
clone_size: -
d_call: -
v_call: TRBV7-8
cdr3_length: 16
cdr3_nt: TGTGCCAGCAGCTTAATGGCGGGCGCAATCAATCAGCCCCAGCATTTT
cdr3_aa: CASSLMAGAINQPQHF

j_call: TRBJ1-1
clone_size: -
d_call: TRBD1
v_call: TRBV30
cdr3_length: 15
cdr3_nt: TGTGCCTGGAGTCGGGACAGTTACATGAACACTGAAGCTTTCTTT
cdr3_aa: CAWSRDSYMNTEAFF

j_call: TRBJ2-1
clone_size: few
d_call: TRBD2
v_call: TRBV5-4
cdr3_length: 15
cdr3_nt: TGTGCCAGCAGCTTGGGACTAGCGAATGCCAATGAGCAGTTCTTC
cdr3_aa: CASSLGLANANEQFF

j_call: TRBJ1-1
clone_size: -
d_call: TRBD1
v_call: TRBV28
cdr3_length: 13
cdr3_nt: TGTGCCAGCAGTTCCGGGACAGAGATTGAAGCTTTCTTT
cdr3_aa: CASSSGTEIEAFF

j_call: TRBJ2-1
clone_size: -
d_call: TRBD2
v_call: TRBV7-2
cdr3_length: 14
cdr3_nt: TGTGCCAGCACCGGACTAGCGGCCTACAATGAGCAGTTCTTC
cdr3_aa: CASTGLAAYNEQFF